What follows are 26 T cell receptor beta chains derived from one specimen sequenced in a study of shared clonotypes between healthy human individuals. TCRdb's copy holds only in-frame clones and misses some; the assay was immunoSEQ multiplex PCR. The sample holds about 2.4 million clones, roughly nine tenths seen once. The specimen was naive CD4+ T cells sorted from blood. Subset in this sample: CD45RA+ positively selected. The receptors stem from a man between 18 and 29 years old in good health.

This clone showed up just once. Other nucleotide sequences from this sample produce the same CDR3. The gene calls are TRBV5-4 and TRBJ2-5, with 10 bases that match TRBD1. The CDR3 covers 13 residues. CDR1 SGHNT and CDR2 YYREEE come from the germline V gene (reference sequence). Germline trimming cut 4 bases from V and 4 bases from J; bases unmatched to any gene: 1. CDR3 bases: TGTGCCAGCAGCAGGGACAGGGGAGAGACCCAGTACTTC. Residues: CASSRDRGETQYF.

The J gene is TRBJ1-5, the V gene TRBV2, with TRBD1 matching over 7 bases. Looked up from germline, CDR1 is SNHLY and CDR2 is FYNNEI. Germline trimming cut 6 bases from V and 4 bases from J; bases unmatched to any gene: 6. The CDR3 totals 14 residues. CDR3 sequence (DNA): TGTGCCAGCAGCCCGACAGGGCAAAATCAGCCCCAGCATTTT. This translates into CASSPTGQNQPQHF.

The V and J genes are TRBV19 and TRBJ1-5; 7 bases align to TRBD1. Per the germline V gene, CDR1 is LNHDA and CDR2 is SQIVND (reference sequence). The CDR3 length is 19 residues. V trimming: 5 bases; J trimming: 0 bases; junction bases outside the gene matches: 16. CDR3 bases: TGTGCCAGTAGTGTGCAGGGGGGACACAACCTTTATAGCAATCAGCCCCAGCATTTT. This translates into CASSVQGGHNLYSNQPQHF.

The CDR3 DNA reads TGCAGCGTTTATTCTCCAAACACCGGGGAGCTGTTTTTT. Its translation: CSVYSPNTGELFF. V gene TRBV29-1 combines with J gene TRBJ2-2; D not certain. From germline, CDR1 is SQVTM and CDR2 ANQGSEA. V lost 5 bases and J lost 2, with 9 bases in between. The CDR3 is made up of 13 amino acids.

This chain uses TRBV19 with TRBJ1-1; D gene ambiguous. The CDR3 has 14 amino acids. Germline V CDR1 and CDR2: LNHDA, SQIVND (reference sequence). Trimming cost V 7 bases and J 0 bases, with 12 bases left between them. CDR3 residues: CASTPGSVNTEAFF. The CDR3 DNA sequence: TGTGCCAGTACCCCCGGATCAGTGAACACTGAAGCTTTCTTT.

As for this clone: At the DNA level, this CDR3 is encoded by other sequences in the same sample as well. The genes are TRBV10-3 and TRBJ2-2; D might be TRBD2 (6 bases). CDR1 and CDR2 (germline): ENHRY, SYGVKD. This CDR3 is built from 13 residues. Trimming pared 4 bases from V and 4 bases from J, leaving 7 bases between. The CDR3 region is CAISVGGTGELFF. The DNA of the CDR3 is TGTGCCATCAGTGTGGGGGGCACCGGGGAGCTGTTTTTT.

The CDR3 reads CASSLEGWSDTQYF. CDR3 nucleotides: TGCGCCAGCAGCTTGGAGGGGTGGTCAGATACGCAGTATTTT. The V call is TRBV5-1, the J call TRBJ2-3, with D possibly being TRBD1 (5 bases). Germline CDR1 is SGHRS and CDR2 is YFSETQ. Trimming took off 0 bases at V and 4 bases at J, with 9 bases between the two ends. CDR3 size: 14 residues.

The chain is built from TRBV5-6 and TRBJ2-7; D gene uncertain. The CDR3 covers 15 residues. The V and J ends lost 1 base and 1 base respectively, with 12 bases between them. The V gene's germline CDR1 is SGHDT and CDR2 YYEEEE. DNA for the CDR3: TGTGCCAGCAGCTTGCGAGGCATTGATTCCTACGAGCAGTACTTC. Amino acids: CASSLRGIDSYEQYF.

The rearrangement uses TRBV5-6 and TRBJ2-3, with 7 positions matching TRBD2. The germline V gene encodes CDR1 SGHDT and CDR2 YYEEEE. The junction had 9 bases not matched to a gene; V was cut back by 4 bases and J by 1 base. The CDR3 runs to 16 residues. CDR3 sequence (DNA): TGTGCCAGCAGCCTGGAGTGGACTAGAGGCACAGATACGCAGTATTTT. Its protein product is CASSLEWTRGTDTQYF.

CDR3 amino acids: CASSGDRGLGGYTF. The CDR3 DNA reads as TGTGCCAGCAGTGGGGACAGGGGATTGGGTGGCTACACCTTC. The V and J genes are TRBV5-6 and TRBJ1-2; 10 nucleotides align to TRBD1. The V gene end was trimmed by 5 bases and the J gene end by 7 bases; junction bases not matched to a gene: 8. The CDR3 length is 14 residues. Per the germline V gene, CDR1 is SGHDT and CDR2 is YYEEEE. The entire variable domain, with the rest obtained from reference TRBV5-6 and TRBJ1-2, is as follows: DAGVTQSPTHLIKTRGQQVTLRCSPKSGHDTVSWYQQALGQGPQFIFQYYEEEERQRGNFPDRFSGHQFPNYSSELNVNALLLGDSALYLCASSGDRGLGGYTFGSGTRLTVV.

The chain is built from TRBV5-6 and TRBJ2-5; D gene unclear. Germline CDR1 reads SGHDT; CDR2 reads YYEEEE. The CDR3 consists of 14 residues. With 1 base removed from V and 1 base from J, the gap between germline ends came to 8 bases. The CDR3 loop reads CASSLLYSQETQYF. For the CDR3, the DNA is TGTGCCAGCAGCTTGTTGTACAGCCAAGAGACCCAGTACTTC.

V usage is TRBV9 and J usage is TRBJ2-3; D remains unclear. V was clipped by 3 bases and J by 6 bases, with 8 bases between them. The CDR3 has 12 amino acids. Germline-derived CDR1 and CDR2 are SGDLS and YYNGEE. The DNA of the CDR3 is TGTGCCAGCAGCGCCAAGCAGGATACGCAGTATTTT. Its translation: CASSAKQDTQYF.

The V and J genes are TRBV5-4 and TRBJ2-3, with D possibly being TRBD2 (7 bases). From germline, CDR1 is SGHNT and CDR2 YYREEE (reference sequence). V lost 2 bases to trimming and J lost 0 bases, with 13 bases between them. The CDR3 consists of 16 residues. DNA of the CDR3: TGTGCCAGCAGCTTTCACGGGGGGCCTAGCACAGATACGCAGTATTTT. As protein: CASSFHGGPSTDTQYF.

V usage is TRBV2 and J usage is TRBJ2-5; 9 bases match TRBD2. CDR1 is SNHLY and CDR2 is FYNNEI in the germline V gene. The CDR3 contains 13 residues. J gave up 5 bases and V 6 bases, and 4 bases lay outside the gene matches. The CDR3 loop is CASRAGLAETQYF. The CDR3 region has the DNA TGTGCCAGCAGGGCGGGACTAGCCGAGACCCAGTACTTC. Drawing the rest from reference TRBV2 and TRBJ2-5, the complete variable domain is EPEVTQTPSHQVTQMGQEVILRCVPISNHLYFYWYRQILGQKVEFLVSFYNNEISEKSEIFDDQFSVERPDGSNFTLKIRSTKLEDSAMYFCASRAGLAETQYFGPGTRLLVL.

The DNA of the CDR3 is TGCGCCAGCAGCTTCACAGGGGGAAACGAGCAGTACTTC. Translating it yields CASSFTGGNEQYF. J is TRBJ2-7 and V is TRBV5-1; TRBD1 matches 8 bases. The germline gives CDR1 SGHRS, CDR2 YFSETQ. The junction had 3 bases not matched to a gene; V was cut back by 2 bases and J by 5 bases. This CDR3 contains 13 residues.

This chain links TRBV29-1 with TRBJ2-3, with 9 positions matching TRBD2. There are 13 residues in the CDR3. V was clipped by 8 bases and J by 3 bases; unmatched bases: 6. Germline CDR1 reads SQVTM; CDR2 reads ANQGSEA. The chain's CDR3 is CSLSGRLTDTQYF. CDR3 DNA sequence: TGCAGCCTTAGCGGGAGATTGACAGATACGCAGTATTTT.

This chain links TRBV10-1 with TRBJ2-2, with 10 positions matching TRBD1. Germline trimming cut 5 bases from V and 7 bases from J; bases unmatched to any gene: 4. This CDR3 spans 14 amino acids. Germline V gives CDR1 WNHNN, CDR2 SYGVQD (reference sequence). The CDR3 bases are TGCGCCAGCAGTTCGACAGGGGGCGGCGGGGAGCTGTTTTTT. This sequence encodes CASSSTGGGGELFF.

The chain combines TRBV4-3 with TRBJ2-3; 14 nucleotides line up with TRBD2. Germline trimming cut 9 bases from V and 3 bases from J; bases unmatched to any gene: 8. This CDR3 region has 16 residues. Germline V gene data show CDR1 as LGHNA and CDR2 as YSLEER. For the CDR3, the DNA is TGCGCCAGTCGTCTCGGGACTAGCGGGAGTACAGATACGCAGTATTTT. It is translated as CASRLGTSGSTDTQYF.

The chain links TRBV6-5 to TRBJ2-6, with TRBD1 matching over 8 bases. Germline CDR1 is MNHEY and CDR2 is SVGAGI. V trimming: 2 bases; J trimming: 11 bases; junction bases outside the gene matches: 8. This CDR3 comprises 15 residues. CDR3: CASSYPTGAGYVLTF. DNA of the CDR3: TGTGCCAGCAGTTACCCGACAGGGGCCGGTTACGTCCTGACTTTC.

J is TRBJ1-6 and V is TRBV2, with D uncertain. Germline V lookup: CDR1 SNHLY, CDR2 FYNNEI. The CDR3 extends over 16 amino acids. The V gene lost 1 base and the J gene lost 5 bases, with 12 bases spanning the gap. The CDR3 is CASSEESFTNNSPLHF. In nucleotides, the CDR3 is TGTGCCAGCAGTGAAGAATCATTTACGAATAATTCACCCCTCCACTTT.

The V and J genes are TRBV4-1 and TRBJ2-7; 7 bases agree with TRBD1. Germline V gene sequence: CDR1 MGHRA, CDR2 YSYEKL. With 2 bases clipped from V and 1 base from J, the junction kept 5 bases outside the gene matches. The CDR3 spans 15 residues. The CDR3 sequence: CASSQPGQSSYEQYF. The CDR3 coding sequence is TGCGCCAGCAGCCAACCGGGACAGAGTTCCTACGAGCAGTACTTC.

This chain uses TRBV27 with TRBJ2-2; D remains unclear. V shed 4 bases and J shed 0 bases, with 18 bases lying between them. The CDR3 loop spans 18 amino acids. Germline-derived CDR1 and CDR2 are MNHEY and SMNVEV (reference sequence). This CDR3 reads CASSYYSVRLTNTGELFF. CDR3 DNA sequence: TGTGCCAGCAGTTATTACTCGGTGCGACTTACGAACACCGGGGAGCTGTTTTTT.

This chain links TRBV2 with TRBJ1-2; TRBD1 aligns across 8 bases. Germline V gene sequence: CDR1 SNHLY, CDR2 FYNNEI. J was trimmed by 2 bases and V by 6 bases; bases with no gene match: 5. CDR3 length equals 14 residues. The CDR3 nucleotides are TGTGCCAGCAGCGGACAGGGCCAGAACTATGGCTACACCTTC. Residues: CASSGQGQNYGYTF. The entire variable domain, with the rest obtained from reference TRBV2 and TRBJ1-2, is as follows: EPEVTQTPSHQVTQMGQEVILRCVPISNHLYFYWYRQILGQKVEFLVSFYNNEISEKSEIFDDQFSVERPDGSNFTLKIRSTKLEDSAMYFCASSGQGQNYGYTFGSGTRLTVV.

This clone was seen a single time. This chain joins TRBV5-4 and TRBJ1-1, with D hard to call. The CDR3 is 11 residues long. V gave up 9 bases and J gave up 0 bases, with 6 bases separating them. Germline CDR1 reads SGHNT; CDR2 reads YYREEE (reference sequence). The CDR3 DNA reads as TGTGCCACGGCTCTGAACACTGAAGCTTTCTTT. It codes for CATALNTEAFF.

The CDR3 region has the DNA TGTGCCAGCAGTTTATCGCTCCCCTTTGGCGGTCAGCCCCAGCATTTT. Encoded protein: CASSLSLPFGGQPQHF. The chain uses TRBV27 and TRBJ1-5; D uncertain. V was clipped by 0 bases and J by 6 bases, with 15 bases between them. The CDR3 covers 16 residues. Per the germline V gene, CDR1 is MNHEY and CDR2 is SMNVEV (reference sequence).

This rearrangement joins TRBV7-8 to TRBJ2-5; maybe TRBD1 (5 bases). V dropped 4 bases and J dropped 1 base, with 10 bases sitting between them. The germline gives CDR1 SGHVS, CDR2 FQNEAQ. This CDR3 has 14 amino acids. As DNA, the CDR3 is TGTGCCAGCAGCTCGAAGGGGCCCCAAGAGACCCAGTACTTC. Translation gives CASSSKGPQETQYF.